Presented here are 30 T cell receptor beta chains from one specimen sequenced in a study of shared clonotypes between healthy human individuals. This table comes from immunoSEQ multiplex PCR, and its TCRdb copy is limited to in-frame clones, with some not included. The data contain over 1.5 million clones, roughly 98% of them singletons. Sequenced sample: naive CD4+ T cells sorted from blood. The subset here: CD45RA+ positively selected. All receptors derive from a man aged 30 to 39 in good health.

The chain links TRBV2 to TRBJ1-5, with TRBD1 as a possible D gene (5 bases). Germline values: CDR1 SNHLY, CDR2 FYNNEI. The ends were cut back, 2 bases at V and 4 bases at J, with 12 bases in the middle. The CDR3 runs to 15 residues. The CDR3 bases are TGTGCCAGCAGTGAACAGGGCTCAGCGAATCAGCCCCAGCATTTT. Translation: CASSEQGSANQPQHF.

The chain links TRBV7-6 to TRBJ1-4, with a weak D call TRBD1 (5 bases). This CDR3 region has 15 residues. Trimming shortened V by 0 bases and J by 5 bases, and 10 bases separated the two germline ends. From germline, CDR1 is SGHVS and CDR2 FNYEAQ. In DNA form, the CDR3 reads TGTGCCAGCAGCTTAGCTGGGGCAGAGAATGAAAAACTGTTTTTT. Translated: CASSLAGAENEKLFF.

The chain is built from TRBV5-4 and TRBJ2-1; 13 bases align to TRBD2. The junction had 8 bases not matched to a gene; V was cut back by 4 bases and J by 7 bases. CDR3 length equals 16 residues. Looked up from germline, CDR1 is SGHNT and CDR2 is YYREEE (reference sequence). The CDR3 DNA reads TGTGCCAGCAGCCGCGGACTAGCGGGAGTTAGAAATGAGCAGTTCTTC. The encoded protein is CASSRGLAGVRNEQFF.

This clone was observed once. The CDR3 DNA is TGTGCCAGCAGCGTAGTATCAGCGGGAGGGCTGCAGTTCTTC. Translated: CASSVVSAGGLQFF. The chain is built from TRBV9 and TRBJ2-1, with 10 bases that match TRBD2. Germline loops: CDR1 SGDLS, CDR2 YYNGEE. The CDR3 runs 14 residues. V lost 0 bases to trimming and J lost 12 bases; unmatched junction nucleotides: 6.

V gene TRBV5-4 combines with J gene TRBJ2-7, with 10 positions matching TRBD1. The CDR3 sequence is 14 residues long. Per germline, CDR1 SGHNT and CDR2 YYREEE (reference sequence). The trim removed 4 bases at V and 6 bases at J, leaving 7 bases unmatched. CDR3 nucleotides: TGTGCCAGCAGCGTTCCGGGACAGGGGCGCGAGCAGTACTTC. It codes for CASSVPGQGREQYF.

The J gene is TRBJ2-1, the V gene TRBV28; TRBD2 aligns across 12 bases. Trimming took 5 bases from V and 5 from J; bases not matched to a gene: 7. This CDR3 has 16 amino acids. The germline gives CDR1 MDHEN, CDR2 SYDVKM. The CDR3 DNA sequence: TGTGCCAGCAGTCCCTCTGGACTAGCGGGGAACAATGAGCAGTTCTTC. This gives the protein CASSPSGLAGNNEQFF.

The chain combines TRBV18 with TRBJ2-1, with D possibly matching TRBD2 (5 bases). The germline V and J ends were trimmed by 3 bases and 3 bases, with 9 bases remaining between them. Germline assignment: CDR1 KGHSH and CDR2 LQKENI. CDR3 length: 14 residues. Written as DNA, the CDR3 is TGTGCCAGCTCACCTTACCGGGACTACAATGAGCAGTTCTTC. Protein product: CASSPYRDYNEQFF.

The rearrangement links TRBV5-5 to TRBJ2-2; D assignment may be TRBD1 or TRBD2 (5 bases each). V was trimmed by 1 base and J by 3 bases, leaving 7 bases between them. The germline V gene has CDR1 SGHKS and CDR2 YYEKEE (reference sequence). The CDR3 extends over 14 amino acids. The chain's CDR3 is CASSLLGDTGELFF. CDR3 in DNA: TGTGCCAGCAGCTTGCTGGGGGACACCGGGGAGCTGTTTTTT.

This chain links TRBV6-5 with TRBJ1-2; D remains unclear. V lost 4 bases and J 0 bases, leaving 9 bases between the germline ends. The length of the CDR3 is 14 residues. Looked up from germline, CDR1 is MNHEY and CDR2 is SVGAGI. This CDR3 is CASSFGLTNYGYTF. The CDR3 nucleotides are TGTGCCAGCAGTTTCGGATTAACTAACTATGGCTACACCTTC.

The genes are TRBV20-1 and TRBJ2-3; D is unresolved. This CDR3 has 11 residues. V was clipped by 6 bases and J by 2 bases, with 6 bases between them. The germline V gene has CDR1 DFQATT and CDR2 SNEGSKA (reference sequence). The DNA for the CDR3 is TGCAGTGCCATCGACACAGATACGCAGTATTTT. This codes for CSAIDTDTQYF.

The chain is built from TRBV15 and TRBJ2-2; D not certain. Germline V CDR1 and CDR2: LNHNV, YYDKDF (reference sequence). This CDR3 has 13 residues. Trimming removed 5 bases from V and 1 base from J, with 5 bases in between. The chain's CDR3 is CATSGGNTGELFF. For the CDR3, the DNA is TGTGCCACCAGCGGTGGGAACACCGGGGAGCTGTTTTTT.

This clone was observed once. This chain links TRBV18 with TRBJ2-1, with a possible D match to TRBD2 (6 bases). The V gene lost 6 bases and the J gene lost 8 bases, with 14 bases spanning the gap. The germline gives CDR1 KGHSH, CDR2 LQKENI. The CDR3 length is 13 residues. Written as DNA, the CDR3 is TGTGCCAGCTCTCCCAACGGAGGGGATGAGCAGTTCTTC. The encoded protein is CASSPNGGDEQFF.

In DNA, the CDR3 is TGTGCCAGCAGCTCCCTCAGGTCCGCTGGGACGCAGTATTTT. Translated: CASSSLRSAGTQYF. V is TRBV11-2 and J is TRBJ2-3; D unresolved. V dropped 4 bases and J dropped 9 bases, with 17 bases sitting between them. Germline-derived CDR1 and CDR2 are SGHAT and FQNNGV. This CDR3 contains 14 residues.

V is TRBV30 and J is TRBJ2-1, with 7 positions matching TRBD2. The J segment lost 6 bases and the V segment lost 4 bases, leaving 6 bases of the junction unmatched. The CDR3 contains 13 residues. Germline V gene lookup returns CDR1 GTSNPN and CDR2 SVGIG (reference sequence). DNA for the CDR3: TGTGCCTGGAAAGTTACGGGAGGCAATGAGCAGTTCTTC. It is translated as CAWKVTGGNEQFF.

The CDR3 region is CATSRVPTSGSTDTQYF. The CDR3, as DNA: TGTGCCACCAGCAGAGTTCCGACTAGCGGTAGCACAGATACGCAGTATTTT. The chain uses TRBV15 and TRBJ2-3, with TRBD2 identical over 9 bases. Trimming at V came to 1 base and at J to 0 bases, leaving 5 bases not matched to a gene. Per the germline V gene, CDR1 is LNHNV and CDR2 is YYDKDF (reference sequence). The CDR3 covers 17 residues.

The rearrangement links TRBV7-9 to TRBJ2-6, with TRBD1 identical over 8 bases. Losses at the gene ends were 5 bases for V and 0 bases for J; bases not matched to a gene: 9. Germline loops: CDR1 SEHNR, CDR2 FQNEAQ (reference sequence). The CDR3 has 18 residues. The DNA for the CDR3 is TGTGCCAGCAGCCTTGGACAGGGCAGAGTCTCTGGGGCCAACGTCCTGACTTTC. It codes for CASSLGQGRVSGANVLTF.

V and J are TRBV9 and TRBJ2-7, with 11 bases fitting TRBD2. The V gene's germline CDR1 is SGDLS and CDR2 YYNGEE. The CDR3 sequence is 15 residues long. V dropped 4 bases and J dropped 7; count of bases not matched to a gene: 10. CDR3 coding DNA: TGTGCCAGCAGCTTTACTAGCGGGGGTATGGGAGAGCAGTACTTC. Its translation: CASSFTSGGMGEQYF.

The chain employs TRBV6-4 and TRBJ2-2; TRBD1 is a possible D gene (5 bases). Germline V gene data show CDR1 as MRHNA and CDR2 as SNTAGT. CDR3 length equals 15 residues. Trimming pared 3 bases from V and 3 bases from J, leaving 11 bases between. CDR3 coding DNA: TGTGCCAGCAGTGAAGTTCAGGGTGACACCGGGGAGCTGTTTTTT. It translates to CASSEVQGDTGELFF.

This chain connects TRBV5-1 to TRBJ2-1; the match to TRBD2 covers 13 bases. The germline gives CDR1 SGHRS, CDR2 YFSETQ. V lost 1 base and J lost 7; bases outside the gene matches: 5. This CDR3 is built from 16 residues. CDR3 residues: CASSLTSGRAWNEQFF. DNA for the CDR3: TGCGCCAGCAGCTTGACTAGCGGGAGGGCCTGGAATGAGCAGTTCTTC.

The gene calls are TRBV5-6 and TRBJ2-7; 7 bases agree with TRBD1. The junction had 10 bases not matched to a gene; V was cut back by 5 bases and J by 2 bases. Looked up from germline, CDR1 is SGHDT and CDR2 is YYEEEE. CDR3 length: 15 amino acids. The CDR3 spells CASRTDRETPYEQYF. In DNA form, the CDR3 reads TGTGCCAGCAGGACTGACAGGGAGACGCCCTACGAGCAGTACTTC.

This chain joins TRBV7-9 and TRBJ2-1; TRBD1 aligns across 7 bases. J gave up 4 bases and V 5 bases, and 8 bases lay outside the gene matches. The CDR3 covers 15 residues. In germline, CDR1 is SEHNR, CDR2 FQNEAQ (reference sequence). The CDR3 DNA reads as TGTGCCAGCAGCCAACCGGGGACAGCTTACAATGAGCAGTTCTTC. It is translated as CASSQPGTAYNEQFF.

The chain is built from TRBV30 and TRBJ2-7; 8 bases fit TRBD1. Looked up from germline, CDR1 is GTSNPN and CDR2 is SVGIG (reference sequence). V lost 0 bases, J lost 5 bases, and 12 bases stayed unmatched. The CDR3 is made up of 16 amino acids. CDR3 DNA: TGTGCCTGGAGTGTACGATGGACAGGGACGAAGAACGAGCAGTACTTC. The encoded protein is CAWSVRWTGTKNEQYF.

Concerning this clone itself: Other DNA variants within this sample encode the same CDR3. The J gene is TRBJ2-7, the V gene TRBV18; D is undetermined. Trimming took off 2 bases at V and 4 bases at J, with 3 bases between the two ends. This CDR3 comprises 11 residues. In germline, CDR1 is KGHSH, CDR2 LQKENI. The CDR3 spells CASSPAYEQYF. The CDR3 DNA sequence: TGTGCCAGCTCACCAGCATACGAGCAGTACTTC.

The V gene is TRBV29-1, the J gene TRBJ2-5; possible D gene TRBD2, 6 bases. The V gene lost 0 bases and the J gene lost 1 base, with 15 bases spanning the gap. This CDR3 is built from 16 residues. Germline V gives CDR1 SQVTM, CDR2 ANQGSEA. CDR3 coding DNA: TGCAGCGTTGAAGAGGGGGGTGGGGCTATCCAAGAGACCCAGTACTTC. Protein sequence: CSVEEGGGAIQETQYF.

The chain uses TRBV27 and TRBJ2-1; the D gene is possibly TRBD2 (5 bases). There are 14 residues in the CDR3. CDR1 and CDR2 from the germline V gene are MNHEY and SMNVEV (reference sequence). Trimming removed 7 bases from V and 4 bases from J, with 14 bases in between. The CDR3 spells CASTGRDYYNEQFF. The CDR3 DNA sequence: TGTGCCAGCACGGGAAGGGATTATTACAATGAGCAGTTCTTC.

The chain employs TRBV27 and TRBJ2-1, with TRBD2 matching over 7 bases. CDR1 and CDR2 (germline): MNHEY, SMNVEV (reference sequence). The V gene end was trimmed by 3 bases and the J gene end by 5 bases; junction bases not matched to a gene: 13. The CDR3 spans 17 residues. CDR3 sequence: CASSFLPFAGTNNEQFF. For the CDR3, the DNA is TGTGCCAGCAGTTTTCTCCCTTTTGCTGGGACTAACAATGAGCAGTTCTTC.

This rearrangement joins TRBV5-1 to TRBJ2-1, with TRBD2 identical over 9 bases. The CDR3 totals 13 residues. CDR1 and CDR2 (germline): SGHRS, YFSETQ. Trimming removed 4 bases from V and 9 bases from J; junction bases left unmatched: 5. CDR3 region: CASSHGTSSEQFF. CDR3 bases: TGCGCCAGCAGCCATGGGACTAGCTCTGAGCAGTTCTTC.

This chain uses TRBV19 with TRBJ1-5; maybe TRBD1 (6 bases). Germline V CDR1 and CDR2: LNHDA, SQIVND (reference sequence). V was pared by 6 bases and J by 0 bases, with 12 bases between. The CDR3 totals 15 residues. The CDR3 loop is CASSGTYDSNQPQHF. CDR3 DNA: TGTGCCAGTAGCGGGACATACGATAGCAATCAGCCCCAGCATTTT.

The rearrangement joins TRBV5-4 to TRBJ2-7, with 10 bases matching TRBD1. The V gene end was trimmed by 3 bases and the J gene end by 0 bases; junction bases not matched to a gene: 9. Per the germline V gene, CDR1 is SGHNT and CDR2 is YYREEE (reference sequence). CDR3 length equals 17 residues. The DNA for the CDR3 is TGTGCCAGCAGCTCGAGACAGGGGGCCCTAAGCTCCTACGAGCAGTACTTC. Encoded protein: CASSSRQGALSSYEQYF. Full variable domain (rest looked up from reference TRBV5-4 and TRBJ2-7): ETGVTQSPTHLIKTRGQQVTLRCSSQSGHNTVSWYQQALGQGPQFIFQYYREEENGRGNFPPRFSGLQFPNYSSELNVNALELDDSALYLCASSSRQGALSSYEQYFGPGTRLTVT.

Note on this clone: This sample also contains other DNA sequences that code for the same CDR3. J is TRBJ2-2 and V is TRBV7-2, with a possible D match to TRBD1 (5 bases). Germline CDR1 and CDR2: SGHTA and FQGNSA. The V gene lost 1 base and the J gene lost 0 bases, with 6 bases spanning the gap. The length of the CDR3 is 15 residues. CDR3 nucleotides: TGTGCCAGCAGCTTAGACAGGACGAACACCGGGGAGCTGTTTTTT. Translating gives CASSLDRTNTGELFF.